These T cell receptor beta chains were read from a single sample in a study of CD8+CD57+ T cells in acquired aplastic anemia. TCRdb called the reads again in MiXCR, with one record for every CDR3 protein. The repertoire holds under 500,000 distinct CDR3 sequences, with more than 25% as singletons. The sequenced material came from sorted CD4+, CD8+, or CD8+CD57+ T cells (not recorded which) from PBMCs. Source of these receptors: a human donor with aplastic anemia. The conserved cysteine and the conserved F or W are not part of the CDR3 here.

TRBV5-5	TRBJ1-3	ASSLASGLSGNTIY
TRBV19	TRBJ1-5	ASSPPTGGSGNQPQH
TRBV6-5	TRBJ1-6	ASSYETGTMRSPLH
TRBV7-2	TRBJ2-7	ASSRTGSYEQY
TRBV19	TRBJ2-5	ASSIAGGGETQY
TRBV11-2	TRBJ1-2	ASSPPGRFYGYT
TRBV20-1	TRBJ2-1	SARSETGGERYNEQF
TRBV25-1	TRBJ2-7	ASSKRQGSNEQY
TRBV7-2	TRBJ2-7	ASSLVDIVYEQY
TRBV12-3/TRBV12-4	TRBJ2-3	ASSSPGVKTQY
TRBV6-1	TRBJ1-1	ASSVAGSDEAF
TRBV27	TRBJ1-5	ASSLWGEGNQPQH
TRBV4-2	TRBJ2-5	ASSQVRVETQY
TRBV19	TRBJ1-5	ASSNPGHQPQH
TRBV7-6	TRBJ1-3	ASSLAMTGSGNTIY
TRBV2	TRBJ2-4	ASTVGLAKNIQY
TRBV5-4	TRBJ1-6	ASSLWGGDSPLH
TRBV27	TRBJ1-2	ASSSRPAYGYT
TRBV5-1	TRBJ1-3	ASSSKAGGGNTIY
TRBV7-8	TRBJ1-2	ASSLAGRNYGYT
TRBV7-9	TRBJ2-1	ASSLGFYNEQF
TRBV20-1	TRBJ2-1	SARGVSSYNEQF